This T cell receptor (beta chain) appears in the sequencing data of a study of shared clonotypes between healthy human individuals. Study-wide findings and caveats: Clonotypes shared by all four donors outscored non-shared clonotypes in generation probability. Sampling included only blood; tissue repertoires likely differ.

Worth noting for this clone: Its target is unknown. Additional DNA sequences in this sample encode the identical CDR3.

Naive CD8 cells, CD45RO-negative and positively selected for CCR7, excluded terminally differentiated effector memory CD45RA+ cells. The method was immunoSEQ multiplex PCR; TCRdb's version includes in-frame clones alone and lacks a portion of them. The sample holds about 2.1 million clones; more than 85% are singletons and the top ten take about 1.5%. The CDR3 has 13 residues. Per germline, CDR1 SEHNR and CDR2 FQNEAQ (reference sequence). V lost 1 base, J lost 3 bases, and 7 bases lay in between. This clonotype was obtained from a young man in good health. Some clones in this sample may be carry-over from other donors' samples. Sequencing was performed on naive CD8+ T cells from PBMCs. The chain carries TRBV7-9 and TRBJ2-7; D uncertain. The CDR3 is CASSLGHSYEQYF. CDR3 sequence (DNA): TGTGCCAGCAGCTTAGGGCACAGCTACGAGCAGTACTTC.